Given below is one TCR beta chain in context. Antigen: not known. The data stem from a study of identical twins. Study-level results: Fewer insertions were carried by abundant cord blood beta clonotypes, but none was seen in memory repertoires. Surplus twin overlap in beta out-of-frame sequences was less pronounced.

From the 5' RACE reads, TCRdb called clonotypes with MiXCR, one entry per CDR3 protein. Among just under 550,000 distinct CDR3 sequences listed, about 15% were seen once. CDR3 size: 15 residues. The germline V and J ends were trimmed by 3 bases and 0 bases, with 9 bases remaining between them. These data were also filed under a second study, of yellow fever vaccine responses in identical twins. From that study: After vaccination, twins' T cell response reportedly seemed partly convergent, partly personalized.

The V gene is TRBV12-3 or TRBV12-4, the J gene TRBJ1-3; D remains unclear. The specimen sequenced was CD4+ T cells sorted from blood. The receptor comes from a young woman in good health. The CDR3, as DNA: TGTGCCAGCAGTTTCGACGGTCGCTCTGGAAACACCATATATTTT. Protein product: CASSFDGRSGNTIYF.